This TCR beta chain stems from a study of T cell responses to AZD1222 COVID-19 vaccine. Germline assignment: CDR1 SGHRS and CDR2 YFSETQ. The length of the CDR3 is 15 residues. V lost 3 bases, J lost 8 bases, and 18 bases lay in between. This table comes from immunoSEQ multiplex PCR, and its TCRdb copy is limited to in-frame clones, with some not included. The profile shows more than 65,000 clones, approximately 85% of them singletons. The sample here was peripheral blood, taken 28 days after the second AZD1222 dose. The chain recombines TRBV5-1 with TRBJ2-1, with D possibly being TRBD1 or TRBD2 (5 bases each). The source of this sequence is an adult who received the AZD1222 COVID-19 vaccine. CDR3 sequence reads: CASSWGNPRRDEQFF. The DNA of the CDR3 is TGCGCCAGCAGCTGGGGGAATCCGCGCCGTGATGAGCAGTTCTTC.